The next 25 T cell receptor beta chains were all read from a single sample in a study of blood T cell repertoires in COVID-19 (dated by TCRdb to 2020 to 2022). Libraries were constructed by the immunoSEQ multiplex PCR assay. TCRdb's version of the immuneACCESS table is confined to in-frame rearrangements and falls short of the full clone set. An unresolved V gene accounts for under half of the shortfall where checked; the remainder is of unknown origin. Recorded for this sample are a few hundred thousand clones; 80% to 85% of them occurred a single time. Over 4.5% of the sample goes to the ten largest clones. The sequenced material came from PBMCs or T cells enriched from blood (not recorded which). Source of these receptors: a woman in her forties or fifties who had recovered from COVID-19.

The CDR3 is CASSLDRVASNEQFF. The CDR3 bases are TGCGCCAGCAGCTTGGACAGGGTGGCATCGAATGAGCAGTTCTTC. The rearrangement links TRBV5-1 to TRBJ2-1; D perhaps matches TRBD1 (6 bases). With 0 bases removed from V and 7 bases from J, the gap between germline ends came to 14 bases. The CDR3 spans 15 residues. Germline assignment: CDR1 SGHRS and CDR2 YFSETQ.

This clone was picked up one time. This chain joins TRBV4-2 and TRBJ2-3, with TRBD1 matching over 7 bases. Germline V gene data show CDR1 as LGHNA and CDR2 as YNFKEQ. This CDR3 is 14 amino acids long. Unmatched junction bases numbered 4, after V lost 3 bases and J lost 4 bases. The CDR3 loop is CASSQSQGADTQYF. The CDR3 nucleotides read TGTGCCAGCAGCCAGAGTCAGGGGGCAGATACGCAGTATTTT.

The V gene is TRBV4-2, the J gene TRBJ1-4; D unresolved. V was clipped by 3 bases and J by 1 base, with 9 bases between them. CDR3 size: 15 residues. Germline CDR1 LGHNA, CDR2 YNFKEQ. The CDR3 DNA follows: TGTGCCAGCAGCCAGGAGTCCGTAACTAATGAAAAACTGTTTTTT. Its protein is CASSQESVTNEKLFF.

J is TRBJ2-3 and V is TRBV29-1, with D perhaps TRBD2 (6 bases). The CDR3 spans 12 residues. Germline values: CDR1 SQVTM, CDR2 ANQGSEA. The V and J ends lost 3 bases and 3 bases respectively, with 7 bases between them. Written as DNA, the CDR3 is TGCAGCGTTGACGCGGGGACAGATACGCAGTATTTT. Translated, it gives CSVDAGTDTQYF.

The rearrangement uses TRBV6-5 and TRBJ1-2, with D unresolved. CDR3 length equals 13 residues. The germline gives CDR1 MNHEY, CDR2 SVGAGI. V was clipped by 6 bases and J by 0 bases, with 8 bases between them. This chain's CDR3 is CASRANSNYGYTF. The CDR3 region has the DNA TGTGCCAGCAGAGCCAATTCTAACTATGGCTACACCTTC.

The V gene is TRBV29-1, the J gene TRBJ1-1; no reliable D call. Germline-derived CDR1 and CDR2 are SQVTM and ANQGSEA. The CDR3 is made up of 13 amino acids. V lost 5 bases and J 0 bases, leaving 10 bases between the germline ends. CDR3 loop: CSVLRLMNTEAFF. In DNA form, the CDR3 reads TGCAGCGTTCTCAGGCTAATGAACACTGAAGCTTTCTTT.

The chain's CDR3 is CASTKDRGRDTEAFF. CDR3 in DNA: TGTGCCAGCACCAAGGACAGGGGGCGGGACACTGAAGCTTTCTTT. The V and J genes are TRBV5-4 and TRBJ1-1; 11 nucleotides align to TRBD1. The length of the CDR3 is 15 residues. Germline V gene lookup returns CDR1 SGHNT and CDR2 YYREEE (reference sequence). The V segment lost 6 bases and the J segment 3 bases; nucleotides outside the gene matches: 7.

The genes are TRBV11-3 and TRBJ2-5; unclear D gene. CDR1 and CDR2 (germline): SGHNT, YENEEA. This CDR3 has 13 amino acids. Trimming took 0 bases from V and 5 from J, leaving 7 bases between them. This chain's CDR3 is CASSLDSLETQYF. In DNA, the CDR3 is TGTGCCAGCAGCTTAGATAGTCTGGAGACCCAGTACTTC.

The CDR3 loop is CASSLDRPYGYTF. The CDR3 DNA follows: TGTGCCAGCAGCTTAGACAGGCCTTATGGCTACACCTTC. The chain carries TRBV7-8 and TRBJ1-2; a weak D match, TRBD1 (5 bases). Trimming pared 1 base from V and 5 bases from J, leaving 8 bases between. This CDR3 comprises 13 residues. Germline values: CDR1 SGHVS, CDR2 FQNEAQ.

The chain employs TRBV4-3 and TRBJ2-7; 8 nucleotides agree with TRBD2. The J segment lost 1 base and the V segment lost 3 bases, leaving 5 bases of the junction unmatched. The CDR3 loop spans 15 amino acids. The germline V gene has CDR1 LGHNA and CDR2 YSLEER. CDR3 sequence: CASSQSAGGSYEQYF. DNA of the CDR3: TGCGCCAGCAGCCAGTCCGCGGGAGGTTCCTACGAGCAGTACTTC.

This clone appeared a few times. The chain employs TRBV5-5 and TRBJ1-2; D might be TRBD1 (5 bases). CDR3 length: 15 residues. The V end lost 6 bases, the J end lost 7 bases, and 22 bases lay between the germline ends. The germline V gene encodes CDR1 SGHKS and CDR2 YYEKEE (reference sequence). The CDR3 here is CASTRDSTVGGGYTF. The CDR3 coding sequence is TGTGCCAGCACCCGCGACTCGACGGTCGGGGGTGGCTACACCTTC.

The chain uses TRBV19 and TRBJ2-7; 7 bases match TRBD2. Germline CDR1 LNHDA, CDR2 SQIVND (reference sequence). The CDR3 length is 15 residues. V trimming: 5 bases; J trimming: 2 bases; junction bases outside the gene matches: 9. The CDR3 DNA follows: TGTGCCAGTAGTGCACGACTAGCAGGGACCTACGAGCAGTACTTC. Its translation: CASSARLAGTYEQYF.

The chain is built from TRBV7-2 and TRBJ1-2, with TRBD1 matching over 8 bases. The CDR3 consists of 10 residues. The germline V gene encodes CDR1 SGHTA and CDR2 FQGNSA. The V gene end was trimmed by 10 bases and the J gene end by 7 bases; junction bases not matched to a gene: 2. Here the CDR3 DNA reads TGTGCCACCCAGGGGGCTGGCTACACCTTC. Protein sequence: CATQGAGYTF.

The table lists this clone with a few counts. The rearrangement joins TRBV9 to TRBJ1-6, with D hard to call. This CDR3 has 19 residues. CDR1 and CDR2 from the germline V gene are SGDLS and YYNGEE. V was clipped by 0 bases and J by 0 bases, with 16 bases between them. CDR3: CASSVEVGSLSSYNSPLHF. The DNA for the CDR3 is TGTGCCAGCAGCGTAGAAGTGGGCAGCCTAAGCTCCTATAATTCACCCCTCCACTTT.

The V and J genes are TRBV28 and TRBJ1-6; 8 positions agree with TRBD1. Germline CDR1 is MDHEN and CDR2 is SYDVKM. J gave up 6 bases and V 6 bases, and 10 bases lay outside the gene matches. CDR3 size: 16 residues. CDR3: CASSPIRTGSNSPLHF. The DNA for the CDR3 is TGTGCCAGCAGCCCGATAAGGACAGGGTCTAATTCACCCCTCCACTTT. The full variable domain, in which reference TRBV28 and TRBJ1-6 provide the parts outside the CDR3, is DVKVTQSSRYLVKRTGEKVFLECVQDMDHENMFWYRQDPGLGLRLIYFSYDVKMKEKGDIPEGYSVSREKKERFSLILESASTNQTSMYLCASSPIRTGSNSPLHFGNGTRLTVT.

The chain has TRBV29-1 and TRBJ2-3; tentatively, D is TRBD1 (5 bases). Germline loops: CDR1 SQVTM, CDR2 ANQGSEA. This CDR3 has 15 residues. V lost 4 bases and J lost 0, with 14 bases in between. In DNA, the CDR3 is TGCAGCGTTGGTACCCCTAGGGGCAGCACAGATACGCAGTATTTT. Translated: CSVGTPRGSTDTQYF.

The rearrangement uses TRBV7-2 and TRBJ2-7; 7 positions match TRBD1. This CDR3 spans 11 amino acids. Germline V CDR1 and CDR2: SGHTA, FQGNSA. V shed 0 bases and J 11 bases; nucleotides not matched to a gene: 1. The CDR3 DNA reads TGTGCCAGCAGCTTAGCCAGGGGGAAGTACTTC. Its protein product is CASSLARGKYF.

This clone turned up a few times. The rearrangement uses TRBV5-4 and TRBJ2-4; 9 nucleotides line up with TRBD2. V gave up 3 bases and J gave up 7 bases; unmatched junction bases: 5. Germline V gene lookup returns CDR1 SGHNT and CDR2 YYREEE (reference sequence). CDR3 size: 14 residues. This CDR3 reads CASSSGLARNIQYF. DNA for the CDR3: TGTGCCAGCAGCTCAGGACTAGCGAGGAACATTCAGTACTTC.

The chain links TRBV9 to TRBJ2-2; 7 positions match TRBD1. The CDR3 sequence is 16 residues long. CDR1 and CDR2 from the germline V gene are SGDLS and YYNGEE. The J segment lost 0 bases and the V segment lost 0 bases, leaving 2 bases of the junction unmatched. In DNA, the CDR3 is TGTGCCAGCAGCGTAGACAGGGGCGCGAACACCGGGGAGCTGTTTTTT. Translating gives CASSVDRGANTGELFF.

This clone is a singleton in its sample. The chain employs TRBV7-9 and TRBJ2-5; 8 nucleotides line up with TRBD1. With V trimmed by 5 bases and J by 7 bases, 9 bases remained unmatched. This CDR3 has 14 residues. The germline V gene has CDR1 SEHNR and CDR2 FQNEAQ (reference sequence). CDR3 in amino acids: CASSPDRARGTQYF. The CDR3 region has the DNA TGTGCCAGCAGCCCGGACAGGGCCCGGGGGACCCAGTACTTC.

This clone was detected only a few times. The rearrangement links TRBV6-5 to TRBJ1-1; D unclear. The V and J ends lost 0 bases and 1 base respectively, with 6 bases between them. Germline-derived CDR1 and CDR2 are MNHEY and SVGAGI. The CDR3 contains 14 residues. CDR3 amino acids: CASSYSLANTEAFF. The CDR3 coding sequence is TGTGCCAGCAGTTACTCTTTGGCGAACACTGAAGCTTTCTTT.

This clone was observed a single time. The gene calls are TRBV9 and TRBJ2-5; 12 bases fit TRBD1. The CDR3 length is 16 residues. The V and J ends lost 3 bases and 4 bases, in that order; junction bases with no gene match: 7. Germline V gene lookup returns CDR1 SGDLS and CDR2 YYNGEE. The DNA of the CDR3 is TGTGCCAGCAGCGCCACCGGGACAGGGGGCCCAGAGACCCAGTACTTC. Translation: CASSATGTGGPETQYF.

The chain uses TRBV7-2 and TRBJ2-3; D ambiguous. The V and J ends lost 2 bases and 7 bases respectively, with 7 bases between them. CDR1 SGHTA and CDR2 FQGNSA come from the germline V gene. This CDR3 has 12 residues. The CDR3 sequence: CASSLSLNTQYF. The CDR3 coding sequence is TGTGCCAGCAGCTTAAGCCTAAATACGCAGTATTTT. Together with reference TRBV7-2 and TRBJ2-3, the CDR3 gives the full variable domain: GAGVSQSPSNKVTEKGKDVELRCDPISGHTALYWYRQSLGQGLEFLIYFQGNSAPDKSGLPSDRFSAERTGGSVSTLTIQRTQQEDSAVYLCASSLSLNTQYFGPGTRLTVL.

The chain uses TRBV5-1 and TRBJ2-3; 13 bases line up with TRBD2. CDR1 and CDR2 (germline): SGHRS, YFSETQ. This CDR3 has 16 amino acids. Trimming cost V 4 bases and J 1 base; bases outside gene matches: 3. CDR3 region: CASSPGLAGGTDTQYF. In DNA form, the CDR3 reads TGCGCCAGCAGCCCCGGACTAGCGGGGGGCACAGATACGCAGTATTTT.

This clone came up once. The rearrangement links TRBV6-5 to TRBJ2-7; 10 bases are a match to TRBD2. The CDR3 is 15 residues long. With 2 bases clipped from V and 5 bases from J, the junction kept 6 bases outside the gene matches. The V gene's germline CDR1 is MNHEY and CDR2 SVGAGI. CDR3 coding DNA: TGTGCCAGCAGTTACGCTAGCGGGAGTTCCCACGAGCAGTACTTC. It yields the protein CASSYASGSSHEQYF.